This TCR beta chain was found in a study of CD8 T cells in ankylosing spondylitis. The study, taken as a whole, reports: Both synovial fluid and blood in reactive arthritis had previously been reported to carry some motif variants. Within matched ankylosing spondylitis synovial fluid, disease-linked clones were reportedly significantly enriched. A TCR beta motif made of about eight highly homologous variants seemed typical of ankylosing spondylitis blood.

The CDR3 is 14 residues long. V was cut by 6 bases and J by 0 bases, with 12 bases left in between. Germline V lookup: CDR1 SQVTM, CDR2 ANQGSEA. Construction of TCR beta libraries was performed using quantitative 5'-RACE with molecular barcodes. One entry per CDR3 protein, called by TCRdb with MiXCR from the 5' RACE reads. The data contain 150,000 to 200,000 distinct CDR3 sequences, around 19% of them singletons. On this clonotype: Its antigen is unidentified.

What was sequenced was blood, either unsorted or a sorted T cell fraction (not recorded which). The sequence was collected from a male donor with ankylosing spondylitis or in good health (not recorded which). J is TRBJ1-5 and V is TRBV29-1; D unresolved. For the CDR3, the DNA is TGCAGCGTCCGGACGGGTAATAGCAATCAGCCCCAGCATTTT. Amino acids: CSVRTGNSNQPQHF.